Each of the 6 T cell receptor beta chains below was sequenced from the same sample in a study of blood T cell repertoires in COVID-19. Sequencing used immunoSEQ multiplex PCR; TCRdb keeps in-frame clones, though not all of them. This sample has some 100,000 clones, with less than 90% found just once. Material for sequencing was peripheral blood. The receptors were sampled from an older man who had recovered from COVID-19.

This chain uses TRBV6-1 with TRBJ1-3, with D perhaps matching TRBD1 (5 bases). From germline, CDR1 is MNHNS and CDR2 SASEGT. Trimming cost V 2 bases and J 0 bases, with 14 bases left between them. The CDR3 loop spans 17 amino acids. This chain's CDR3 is CASSEMGGSSSGNTIYF. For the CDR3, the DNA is TGTGCCAGCAGTGAAATGGGGGGGAGTTCCTCTGGAAACACCATATATTTT.

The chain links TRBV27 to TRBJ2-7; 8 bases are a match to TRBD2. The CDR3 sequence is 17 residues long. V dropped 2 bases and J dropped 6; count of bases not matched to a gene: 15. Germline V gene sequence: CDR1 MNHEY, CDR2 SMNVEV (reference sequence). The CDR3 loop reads CASSLGFGLAGGGEQYF. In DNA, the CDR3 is TGTGCCAGCAGTTTAGGGTTTGGACTAGCCGGAGGGGGCGAGCAGTACTTC.

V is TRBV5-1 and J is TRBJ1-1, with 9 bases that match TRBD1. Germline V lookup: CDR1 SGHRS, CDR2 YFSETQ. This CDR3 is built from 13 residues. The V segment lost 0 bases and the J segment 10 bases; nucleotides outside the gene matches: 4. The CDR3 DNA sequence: TGCGCCAGCAGCTTGGCGGGACAGGGAATAGCTTTCTTT. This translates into CASSLAGQGIAFF. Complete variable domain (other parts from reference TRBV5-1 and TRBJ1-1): KAGVTQTPRYLIKTRGQQVTLSCSPISGHRSVSWYQQTPGQGLQFLFEYFSETQRNKGNFPGRFSGRQFSNSRSEMNVSTLELGDSALYLCASSLAGQGIAFFGQGTRLTVV.

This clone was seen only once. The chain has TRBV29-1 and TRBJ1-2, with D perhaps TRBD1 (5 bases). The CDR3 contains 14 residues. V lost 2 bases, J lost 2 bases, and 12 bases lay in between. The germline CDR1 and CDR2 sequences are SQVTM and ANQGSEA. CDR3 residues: CSVERGGLNYGYTF. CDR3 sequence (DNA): TGCAGCGTTGAACGTGGGGGACTAAACTATGGCTACACCTTC.

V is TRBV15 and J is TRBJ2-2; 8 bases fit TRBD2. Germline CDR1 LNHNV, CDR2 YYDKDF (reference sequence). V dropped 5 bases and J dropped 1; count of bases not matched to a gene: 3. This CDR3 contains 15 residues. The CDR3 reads CATSRGGLNTGELFF. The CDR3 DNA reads TGTGCCACCAGCCGGGGGGGCCTGAACACCGGGGAGCTGTTTTTT.

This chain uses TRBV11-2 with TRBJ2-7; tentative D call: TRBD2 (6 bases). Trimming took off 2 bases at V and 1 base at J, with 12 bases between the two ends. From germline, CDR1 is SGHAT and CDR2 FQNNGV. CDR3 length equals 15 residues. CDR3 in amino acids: CASSLTSGGSYEQYF. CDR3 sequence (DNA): TGTGCCAGCAGCTTAACAAGCGGAGGGTCCTACGAGCAGTACTTC.